Presented here are 23 T cell receptor beta chains from one specimen sequenced in a study of T and B cells in COVID-19 patients. BIOMED2 TRB-A/B primer pools were used in multiplex TRB PCR. TCRdb re-called the multiplex PCR reads with MiXCR, one entry per CDR3 protein. The repertoire holds approximately 15,000 distinct CDR3 sequences, with under 30% as singletons. From blood, roughly 240-550 ng of genomic DNA served as TRB template. Sequencing was done on a sample of blood. The origin of the receptors is a human donor who had recovered from COVID-19.

CDR3 in DNA: TGCAGTGCTATAGACAGGTTGGCCAAAAACATTCAGTACTTC. As protein: CSAIDRLAKNIQYF. This chain links TRBV20-1 with TRBJ2-4; D might be TRBD1 (6 bases). Looked up from germline, CDR1 is DFQATT and CDR2 is SNEGSKA (reference sequence). Trimming left V 4 bases short and J 1 base short, with 11 bases between. CDR3 length: 14 residues.

This clonotype ranks as medium-sized. Here the CDR3 DNA reads TGTGCCAGCACCGTGACAGGGGGATATGGCTACACCTTC. Protein: CASTVTGGYGYTF. The chain couples TRBV12-3 or TRBV12-4 to TRBJ1-2, with TRBD1 identical over 9 bases. V was pared by 7 bases and J by 5 bases, with 5 bases of the junction left unmatched. The CDR3 has 13 amino acids.

This clonotype was seen a handful of times. The CDR3 nucleotides are TGTGCCAGCTCACCACTCGCCCCCCGGGGACAGCCACCCTATGGCTACACCTTC. Its protein is CASSPLAPRGQPPYGYTF. The chain combines TRBV18 with TRBJ1-2, with TRBD1 matching 7 bases. Germline V gives CDR1 KGHSH, CDR2 LQKENI. The CDR3 contains 18 residues. V lost 1 base to trimming and J lost 4 bases; unmatched junction nucleotides: 15.

The chain combines TRBV12-3 or TRBV12-4 with TRBJ1-2; the match to TRBD1 covers 8 bases. The length of the CDR3 is 14 residues. V shed 6 bases and J 7 bases; nucleotides not matched to a gene: 10. CDR3 region: CASSPDRDNIGYTF. CDR3 in DNA: TGTGCCAGCAGCCCGGACAGGGACAATATTGGCTACACCTTC.

The rearrangement uses TRBV10-3 and TRBJ1-6; tentative D call: TRBD1 (5 bases). V was shortened by 4 bases and J by 9 bases, with 19 bases between the two germline ends. Germline-derived CDR1 and CDR2 are ENHRY and SYGVKD. This CDR3 region has 16 residues. The CDR3 region has the DNA TGTGCCATCAGTGGCTACTCCGGGACCCTGGGTTCACCCCTCCACTTT. It is translated as CAISGYSGTLGSPLHF.

This clonotype appeared a few times. The chain joins TRBV6-2 or TRBV6-3 to TRBJ2-1, with TRBD2 identical over 7 bases. V shed 6 bases and J 15 bases; nucleotides not matched to a gene: 14. Germline V CDR1 and CDR2: MNHEY, SVGEGT. The CDR3 contains 13 residues. In nucleotides, the CDR3 is TGTGCCAGCAGCACTCTCTTGGGGCGGGAGTTGTTCTTC. It codes for CASSTLLGRELFF.

The V and J genes are TRBV7-2 and TRBJ1-2, with D perhaps matching TRBD1 (5 bases). Germline CDR1 and CDR2: SGHTA and FQGNSA. This CDR3 has 13 residues. V shed 0 bases and J shed 8 bases, with 10 bases lying between them. The CDR3 region has the DNA TGTGCCAGCAGCTTAGCGGGACGACAAGGCTACACCTTC. Translation gives CASSLAGRQGYTF.

The V gene is TRBV12-3 or TRBV12-4, the J gene TRBJ1-3; maybe TRBD1 (5 bases). The CDR3 sequence is 15 residues long. Trimming shortened V by 5 bases and J by 5 bases, and 16 bases separated the two germline ends. The CDR3 here is CASSPSGGNRNTIYF. CDR3 sequence (DNA): TGTGCCAGCAGTCCTAGTGGGGGAAACCGAAACACCATATATTTT.

In its sample, this clonotype was seen a few times. The rearrangement uses TRBV13 and TRBJ1-1; D may be TRBD1 (5 bases). CDR3 length: 15 residues. V shed 3 bases and J shed 2 bases, with 13 bases lying between them. The germline CDR1 and CDR2 sequences are PRHDT and FYEKMQ (reference sequence). For the CDR3, the DNA is TGTGCCAGCAGCTTGGTAGGGGAGGTTAACACTGAAGCTTTCTTT. This encodes CASSLVGEVNTEAFF.

A note on this clonotype: With a much larger clone just one base away, this may be a read error. The V and J genes are TRBV12-3 or TRBV12-4 and TRBJ2-2, with 10 bases fitting TRBD1. The CDR3 length is 17 residues. The CDR3 DNA follows: TGTGCCAGCACCCCTAGGGACAGGGGCACCAACACCGGGGACCTGTTTTTT. This sequence encodes CASTPRDRGTNTGDLFF.

This clonotype was seen only a few times. The chain is built from TRBV10-3 and TRBJ2-4, with D possibly matching TRBD1 (7 bases). V shed 11 bases and J shed 2 bases, with 19 bases lying between them. The CDR3 has 15 amino acids. From germline, CDR1 is ENHRY and CDR2 SYGVKD. CDR3: CASKGARETKNIQYF. DNA for the CDR3: TGTGCCTCCAAGGGGGCACGGGAGACCAAAAACATTCAGTACTTC.

This clonotype was recorded a few times. The chain carries TRBV12-3 or TRBV12-4 and TRBJ1-1; no clear D. V lost 4 bases and J 2 bases, leaving 11 bases between the germline ends. The CDR3 is 14 residues long. CDR3 bases: TGTGCCAGCAGTTGGGAGTGGGGAAACACTGAAGCTTTCTTT. It codes for CASSWEWGNTEAFF.

This clonotype was seen a handful of times. The chain is built from TRBV29-1 and TRBJ1-5; tentatively, D is TRBD1 (6 bases). The length of the CDR3 is 13 residues. CDR1 and CDR2 (germline): SQVTM, ANQGSEA. The V end was cut by 7 bases, the J end by 1 base, with 11 bases between. CDR3 coding DNA: TGCAGCGCTCTAGGGGGGAGCAATCAGCCCCAGCATTTT. Its protein product is CSALGGSNQPQHF. The full variable domain, completed using reference TRBV29-1 and TRBJ1-5, is SAVISQKPSRDICQRGTSLTIQCQVDSQVTMMFWYRQQPGQSLTLIATANQGSEATYESGFVIDKFPISRPNLTFSTLTVSNMSPEDSSIYLCSALGGSNQPQHFGDGTRLSIL.

In its sample, this clonotype was seen a few times. Here the CDR3 reads CASSYGRQETQYF. CDR3 bases: TGTGCCAGCAGTTATGGCAGACAAGAGACCCAGTACTTC. The rearrangement links TRBV7-2 to TRBJ2-5, with D unresolved. CDR3 length: 13 amino acids. Per the germline V gene, CDR1 is SGHTA and CDR2 is FQGNSA. The germline V and J ends were trimmed by 6 bases and 2 bases, with 10 bases remaining between them.

This chain uses TRBV25-1 with TRBJ2-7; TRBD1 matches 7 bases. The length of the CDR3 is 16 residues. The V and J ends lost 3 bases and 4 bases, in that order; junction bases with no gene match: 12. The germline gives CDR1 MGHDK, CDR2 SYGVNS. The CDR3 DNA reads as TGTGCCAGCAGTGACGCAAGGGGGCATTACGTATACGAGCAGTACTTC. As protein: CASSDARGHYVYEQYF.

In its sample, this clonotype ranks as medium-sized. The rearrangement joins TRBV30 to TRBJ1-5; weak D call: TRBD1 (6 bases). Germline CDR1 is GTSNPN and CDR2 is SVGIG (reference sequence). V was cut by 5 bases and J by 3 bases, with 8 bases left in between. CDR3 length equals 12 residues. In DNA, the CDR3 is TGTGCCTGGGGACAGACCAATCAGCCCCAGCATTTT. As protein: CAWGQTNQPQHF.

The chain has TRBV6-2 or TRBV6-3 and TRBJ2-1, with TRBD2 identical over 8 bases. CDR1 and CDR2 (germline): MNHEY, SVGEGT. Trimming at V came to 6 bases and at J to 6 bases, leaving 4 bases not matched to a gene. The CDR3 spans 13 residues. The CDR3 sequence is CASSPGTSNEQFF. Written as DNA, the CDR3 is TGTGCCAGCAGCCCCGGGACTAGCAATGAGCAGTTCTTC.

The chain uses TRBV6-5 and TRBJ2-5; maybe TRBD2 (6 bases). The CDR3 extends over 15 amino acids. Per the germline V gene, CDR1 is MNHEY and CDR2 is SVGAGI. The germline V and J ends were trimmed by 10 bases and 5 bases, with 23 bases remaining between them. CDR3 DNA sequence: TGTGCCACTACACCCAGGATGACTAGTTTGGAGACCCAGTACTTC. Amino acid sequence: CATTPRMTSLETQYF.

The chain joins TRBV5-4 to TRBJ1-1, with D possibly TRBD1 on 5 matching bases. V was trimmed by 4 bases and J by 1 base, leaving 8 bases between them. The germline CDR1 and CDR2 sequences are SGHNT and YYREEE (reference sequence). CDR3 length: 13 amino acids. The CDR3 protein is CASSGQGNTEAFF. CDR3 nucleotides: TGTGCCAGCAGCGGGCAGGGGAACACTGAAGCTTTCTTT.

This clonotype is medium-sized within its sample. The chain links TRBV19 to TRBJ1-3; no clear D. V gave up 6 bases and J gave up 4 bases, with 13 bases separating them. Germline V gene lookup returns CDR1 LNHDA and CDR2 SQIVND (reference sequence). The CDR3 is 14 residues long. The CDR3 DNA sequence: TGTGCCAGTAGGGTGGCAGGAGGAGGAAACACCATATATTTT. This encodes CASRVAGGGNTIYF.

This chain joins TRBV20-1 and TRBJ1-1; unclear D gene. Per the germline V gene, CDR1 is DFQATT and CDR2 is SNEGSKA (reference sequence). V lost 5 bases and J lost 0, with 1 base in between. CDR3 size: 10 residues. CDR3 amino acids: CSALNTEAFF. In nucleotides, the CDR3 is TGCAGTGCTTTGAACACTGAAGCTTTCTTT.

The rearrangement uses TRBV6-4 and TRBJ2-2; 8 nucleotides line up with TRBD2. Germline V lookup: CDR1 MRHNA, CDR2 SNTAGT. The J segment lost 7 bases and the V segment lost 5 bases, leaving 15 bases of the junction unmatched. CDR3 length: 17 amino acids. CDR3 DNA: TGTGCCAGCAGTAGTCCCAAGGCGGGAGGTAGGAGCGGGGAGCTGTTTTTT. As protein: CASSSPKAGGRSGELFF.

This clonotype was found a few times. V and J are TRBV5-1 and TRBJ1-4, with 7 bases that match TRBD1. Germline lookup yields CDR1 SGHRS and CDR2 YFSETQ. CDR3 size: 16 residues. V gave up 4 bases and J gave up 8 bases; unmatched junction bases: 14. The chain's CDR3 is CASSKDRQGSGEKLFF. The CDR3 DNA sequence: TGCGCCAGCAGCAAAGATCGACAGGGCTCAGGGGAAAAACTGTTTTTT. Variable domain in full (rest from reference TRBV5-1 and TRBJ1-4): KAGVTQTPRYLIKTRGQQVTLSCSPISGHRSVSWYQQTPGQGLQFLFEYFSETQRNKGNFPGRFSGRQFSNSRSEMNVSTLELGDSALYLCASSKDRQGSGEKLFFGSGTQLSVL.